Listed below are T cell receptor beta chains from one sample, sequenced in a study of cytomegalovirus exposure and HLA in healthy donors. Using immunoSEQ multiplex PCR, the repertoire was profiled, and TCRdb retains in-frame clones only, with some absent. The profile shows under 70,000 clones, 65% to 80% of them singletons. The material sequenced was PBMCs. These receptors were collected from a female donor in good health and CMV-seronegative. The CDR3 runs from the conserved cysteine through the conserved F or W. D genes are given only for firm matches. Size tells how often a clone was seen (once, few, many) or the class of an expanded clone, and some rows leave it out.

V gene	clone size	D gene	J gene	CDR3 DNA	CDR3 protein
TRBV6-5	NA	TRBD2	TRBJ2-7	TGTGCCAGCAGTTACGGACTAGACCTTACCTACGAGCAGTACTTC	CASSYGLDLTYEQYF
TRBV25-1	once	NA	TRBJ1-6	TGTGCCAGCTGGCGGCGGGGGGCTGCCGTCAGGGTCGATTCACCCCTCCACTTT	CASWRRGAAVRVDSPLHF
TRBV7-9	NA	NA	TRBJ2-7	TGTGCCAGCAGCTTACAGGGTCCGGGTGCCTGGGAGCAGTACTTC	CASSLQGPGAWEQYF
TRBV5-4	NA	NA	TRBJ2-5	TGTGCCAGCAGCAAGCACGGGACACTCCAAGAGACCCAGTACTTC	CASSKHGTLQETQYF
TRBV19	NA	TRBD1	TRBJ1-1	TGTGCCAGTAATCAAGGGACAGTGAACACTGAAGCTTTCTTT	CASNQGTVNTEAFF
TRBV28	once	TRBD2	TRBJ2-3	TGTGCCAGCACCATAGCGGGAGAGCTTAGCACAGATACGCAGTATTTT	CASTIAGELSTDTQYF
TRBV10-1	NA	TRBD1	TRBJ1-5	TGCGCCAGCAACTTCACAGGGGGCGGGGATCAGCCCCAGCATTTT	CASNFTGGGDQPQHF
TRBV10-2	NA	NA	TRBJ1-4	TGCGCCAGCACCCCGCGGGGCTATAATGAAAAACTGTTTTTT	CASTPRGYNEKLFF
TRBV30	NA	TRBD1	TRBJ2-1	TGTGCCTGGAGTGGGAGACAGGGTGGGTATTTTGAGCAGTTCTTC	CAWSGRQGGYFEQFF
TRBV11-2	NA	NA	TRBJ2-7	TGTGCCAGCAGCCCATACTCTGACGAGCAGTACTTC	CASSPYSDEQYF